The rows below give T cell receptor beta chains drawn from one sample of a study of blood T cell repertoires in COVID-19. Data came from immunoSEQ multiplex PCR; TCRdb stores just in-frame clones and leaves some out. The sample carries roughly 56,000 clones, around 87% recorded once. The sample taken for sequencing was peripheral blood. Receptors originate from a man in his fifties with active COVID-19. CDR3s include the opening cysteine and the closing phenylalanine or tryptophan. Fields, in order: clone size, D gene, J gene, V gene, CDR3 DNA, CDR3 protein. D genes are given only for firm matches. The listing skips clone size in some rows; elsewhere it reads once, few, many or a size class.

size: NA
D: TRBD2
J: TRBJ2-7
V: TRBV5-5
DNA: TGTGCCAGCAGCTCCGGGACTAGCGGAACCTACGAGCAGTACTTC
CDR3: CASSSGTSGTYEQYF

size: NA
D: TRBD2
J: TRBJ2-5
V: TRBV2
DNA: TGTGCCAGCACGGGGGGGGACGGGGAGACCCAGTACTTC
CDR3: CASTGGDGETQYF

size: NA
D: TRBD1
J: TRBJ2-7
V: TRBV7-2
DNA: TGTGCCAGCAGCCCGACAGGGGTGGGCGAGCAGTACTTC
CDR3: CASSPTGVGEQYF

size: NA
D: NA
J: TRBJ2-7
V: TRBV7-9
DNA: TGTGCCAGCAGCTCCTATAATACAGGGACGGGGTACGAGCAGTACTTC
CDR3: CASSSYNTGTGYEQYF

size: NA
D: TRBD1
J: TRBJ1-2
V: TRBV5-1
DNA: TGCGCCAGCAGCGAAGGACAGGGGGACGGCTACACCTTC
CDR3: CASSEGQGDGYTF

size: few
D: TRBD1
J: TRBJ1-1
V: TRBV3-1/TRBV3-2
DNA: TGTGCCAGCAGTCCCTGGGACAGCAACACTGAAGCTTTCTTT
CDR3: CASSPWDSNTEAFF

size: NA
D: NA
J: TRBJ1-2
V: TRBV9
DNA: TGTGCCAGCAGCGTAGGCGGGGTAGCCTATGGCTACACCTTC
CDR3: CASSVGGVAYGYTF

size: NA
D: NA
J: TRBJ2-7
V: TRBV18
DNA: TGTGCCAGCTCACCGATGGGGCGCAGGGACGAGCAGTACTTC
CDR3: CASSPMGRRDEQYF

size: NA
D: TRBD1
J: TRBJ2-7
V: TRBV6-5
DNA: TGTGCCAGCAGAACCCGGGACAGCTCCTACGAGCAGTACTTC
CDR3: CASRTRDSSYEQYF

size: once
D: TRBD1
J: TRBJ1-2
V: TRBV19
DNA: TGTGCCAGTACCCCCCCCGGGACAGGTGGAAATGGCTACACCTTC
CDR3: CASTPPGTGGNGYTF

size: NA
D: NA
J: TRBJ2-5
V: TRBV5-1
DNA: TGCGCCAGCAGCCCCCAAAGCGGTGGCGAGACCCAGTACTTC
CDR3: CASSPQSGGETQYF

size: NA
D: TRBD1
J: TRBJ2-7
V: TRBV7-2
DNA: TGTGCCAGCAGCTTAGACGGGACAGGGGGCGGATACGAGCAGTACTTC
CDR3: CASSLDGTGGGYEQYF

size: NA
D: TRBD1
J: TRBJ2-2
V: TRBV5-4
DNA: TGTGCCAGCAGCTTGGGCGCACAGGGGAGAACCGGGGAGCTGTTTTTT
CDR3: CASSLGAQGRTGELFF

size: few
D: NA
J: TRBJ2-1
V: TRBV5-4
DNA: TGTGCCAGCAGCTTTAGGGCTGGGCGGGTTAATGAGCAGTTCTTC
CDR3: CASSFRAGRVNEQFF

size: NA
D: TRBD2
J: TRBJ2-1
V: TRBV30
DNA: TGTGCCTGGAGTGCCCAGTCGGGAGGGACGTTCTTC
CDR3: CAWSAQSGGTFF

size: NA
D: NA
J: TRBJ1-2
V: TRBV5-1
DNA: TGCGCCAGCAGTAGACAGGAGAACTATGGCTACACCTTC
CDR3: CASSRQENYGYTF

size: NA
D: TRBD1
J: TRBJ1-4
V: TRBV5-6
DNA: TGTGCCAGCAGCTTGGAGGGACAGGGACGGGGTAATGAAAAACTGTTTTTT
CDR3: CASSLEGQGRGNEKLFF

size: NA
D: NA
J: TRBJ2-3
V: TRBV7-9
DNA: TGTGCCAGCAGCCCCCGTCCTGGCGGGGAGAGGGCAGATACGCAGTATTTT
CDR3: CASSPRPGGERADTQYF

size: NA
D: NA
J: TRBJ1-1
V: TRBV5-1
DNA: TGCGCCAGCAGCTTGGCAGGAACGAACACTGAAGCTTTCTTT
CDR3: CASSLAGTNTEAFF

size: NA
D: TRBD2
J: TRBJ2-7
V: TRBV9
DNA: TGTGCCAGCAGTGCGGGCATCCCTAGCGGGCGCGAGCAGTACTTC
CDR3: CASSAGIPSGREQYF

size: NA
D: TRBD2
J: TRBJ2-5
V: TRBV6-2/TRBV6-3
DNA: TGTGCCAGCAGTTCAGGGCCTAGCGGGACCCAGTACTTC
CDR3: CASSSGPSGTQYF

size: NA
D: NA
J: TRBJ1-4
V: TRBV27
DNA: TGTGCCAGCAGATCCGGGACGGGGGGCGAAAAACTGTTTTTT
CDR3: CASRSGTGGEKLFF

size: NA
D: TRBD2
J: TRBJ2-5
V: TRBV24-1
DNA: TGTGCCACCAGTGATTCCGGGACTAGCGGGGGCTCGGAGACCCAGTACTTC
CDR3: CATSDSGTSGGSETQYF

size: NA
D: NA
J: TRBJ1-6
V: TRBV19
DNA: TGTGCCAGTAGTATTGGGGACACCCTCCACTTT
CDR3: CASSIGDTLHF

size: NA
D: TRBD1
J: TRBJ2-2
V: TRBV19
DNA: TGTGCCAGTAGTCCAAGCCCCTGGACAGGGCAGGCCGGGGAGCTGTTTTTT
CDR3: CASSPSPWTGQAGELFF

size: few
D: NA
J: TRBJ1-3
V: TRBV3-1/TRBV3-2
DNA: TGTGCCAGCAGCCAGCAGGGGAACACCATATATTTT
CDR3: CASSQQGNTIYF

size: NA
D: TRBD1
J: TRBJ1-1
V: TRBV19
DNA: TGTGCCAGTAGGCCAGGGGGACGGAACACTGAAGCTTTCTTT
CDR3: CASRPGGRNTEAFF

size: few
D: NA
J: TRBJ2-6
V: TRBV7-2
DNA: TGTGCCAGCAGCCCCTGGGCAAGCTCTGGGGCCAACGTCCTGACTTTC
CDR3: CASSPWASSGANVLTF

size: NA
D: NA
J: TRBJ2-2
V: TRBV5-5
DNA: TGTGCCAGTCGTACCGGGACAAAGAACACCGGGGAGCTGTTTTTT
CDR3: CASRTGTKNTGELFF

size: NA
D: TRBD1
J: TRBJ1-5
V: TRBV19
DNA: TGTGCCAGTAAGGACAGGGGGCTTCAGCCCCAGCATTTT
CDR3: CASKDRGLQPQHF

size: NA
D: TRBD1
J: TRBJ1-2
V: TRBV30
DNA: TGTGCCTGGAGTCAGACAGGGGGCTGGGGCTACACCTTC
CDR3: CAWSQTGGWGYTF

size: NA
D: NA
J: TRBJ1-5
V: TRBV6-5
DNA: TGTGCCAGCAGTCTAGACAGATTTCTGCCCCAGCATTTT
CDR3: CASSLDRFLPQHF

size: NA
D: NA
J: TRBJ2-7
V: TRBV4-1
DNA: TGCGCCAGCAGCCTCGATGGAGGGCAAGGCGCGCAGTACTTC
CDR3: CASSLDGGQGAQYF

size: once
D: TRBD2
J: TRBJ2-1
V: TRBV19
DNA: TGTGCCAGTAGTATAGACGGGGGGGGAGAGAGGAATGAGCAGTTCTTC
CDR3: CASSIDGGGERNEQFF

size: once
D: NA
J: TRBJ1-5
V: TRBV19
DNA: TGTGCCAGTAGTATTAGATTGGGCCCCGATCAGCCCCAGCATTTT
CDR3: CASSIRLGPDQPQHF

size: NA
D: NA
J: TRBJ1-1
V: TRBV6-1
DNA: TGTGCCAGCAGTGAAGTCTTTAGGAGTGGCAACACTGAAGCTTTCTTT
CDR3: CASSEVFRSGNTEAFF

size: NA
D: TRBD2
J: TRBJ2-3
V: TRBV19
DNA: TGTGCCAGTAGTATAACTAGCGGGTACAGCACAGATACGCAGTATTTT
CDR3: CASSITSGYSTDTQYF

size: NA
D: TRBD1
J: TRBJ1-2
V: TRBV5-6
DNA: TGTGCCAGCAGCTTCCGGGACAGGGGAAAAAATGGCTACACCTTC
CDR3: CASSFRDRGKNGYTF

size: NA
D: NA
J: TRBJ1-2
V: TRBV3-1/TRBV3-2
DNA: TGTGCCAGCAGCCAAGGGAGAACCTATGGCTACACCTTC
CDR3: CASSQGRTYGYTF

size: NA
D: NA
J: TRBJ2-3
V: TRBV2
DNA: TGTGCCAGCAGTGAAAGATGGTTGCCAGGCCATACGCAGTATTTT
CDR3: CASSERWLPGHTQYF

size: NA
D: NA
J: TRBJ1-1
V: TRBV2
DNA: TGTGCCAGCAGTGACAGGTGGGACACTGAAGCTTTCTTT
CDR3: CASSDRWDTEAFF

size: NA
D: TRBD2
J: TRBJ2-1
V: TRBV7-8
DNA: TGTGCCAGCAGCTTAAAAGGGACTAGCGGGGGGATAGGGCAGTTCTTC
CDR3: CASSLKGTSGGIGQFF

size: NA
D: NA
J: TRBJ1-1
V: TRBV6-5
DNA: TGTGCCAGCACCTTAACAGACGACACTGAAGCTTTCTTT
CDR3: CASTLTDDTEAFF

size: NA
D: NA
J: TRBJ2-1
V: TRBV5-1
DNA: TGCGCCAGCGCTACAGAGGGTCGGCCAGATGAGCAGTTCTTC
CDR3: CASATEGRPDEQFF